The source of this T cell receptor (beta chain) is a study of breast tumors, draining lymph nodes, adjacent tissues. Study-wide results and caveats: Luminal-like breast cancer showed significantly higher tumor–nontumor repertoire similarity than basal-like. Data fit most tumor T cells coming from lymph node, expanding in tumor. Tumors had less TCR diversity than lymph nodes, more than nontumor tissue.

Samples came from axillary lymph nodes draining the breast cancer. TCRdb independently ran MiXCR on the multiplex PCR reads; one entry per CDR3 protein. The data show fewer than 140,000 distinct CDR3 sequences, about 30% seen once. Regarding this clonotype: Its antigen is as yet unknown.

The specimen was axillary lymph node tissue. The sequence derives from a female donor with breast cancer. Some clones in this sample may be carry-over from other donors' samples.

As DNA, the CDR3 is TGTGCCAGCAGCTTAGAAAGCGGGGAGCTGTTTTTT. It specifies CASSLESGELFF. The chain carries TRBV7-2 and TRBJ2-2; D is ambiguous. V lost 1 base and J lost 7, with 4 bases in between. CDR3 length equals 12 residues. CDR1 and CDR2 (germline): SGHTA, FQGNSA.